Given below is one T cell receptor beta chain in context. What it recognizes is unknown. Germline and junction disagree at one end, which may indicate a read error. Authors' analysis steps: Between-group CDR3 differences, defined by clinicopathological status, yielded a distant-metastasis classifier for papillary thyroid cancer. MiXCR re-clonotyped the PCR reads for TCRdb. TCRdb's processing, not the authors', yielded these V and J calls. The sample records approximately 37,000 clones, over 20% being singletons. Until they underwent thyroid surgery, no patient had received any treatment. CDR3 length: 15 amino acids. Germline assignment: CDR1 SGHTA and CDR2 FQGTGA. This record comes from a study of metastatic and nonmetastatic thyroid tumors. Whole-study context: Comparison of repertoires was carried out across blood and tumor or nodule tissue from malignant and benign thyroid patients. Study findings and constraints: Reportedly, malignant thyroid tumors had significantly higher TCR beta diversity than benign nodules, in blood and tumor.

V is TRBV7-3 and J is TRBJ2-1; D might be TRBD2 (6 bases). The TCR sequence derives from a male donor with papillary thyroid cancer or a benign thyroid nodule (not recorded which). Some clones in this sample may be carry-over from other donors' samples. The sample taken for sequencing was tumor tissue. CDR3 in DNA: TGTGCCAGCGGCTTATCAGGACTATCGACTCATGAGCATTTCTTC. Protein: CASGLSGLSTHEHFF.